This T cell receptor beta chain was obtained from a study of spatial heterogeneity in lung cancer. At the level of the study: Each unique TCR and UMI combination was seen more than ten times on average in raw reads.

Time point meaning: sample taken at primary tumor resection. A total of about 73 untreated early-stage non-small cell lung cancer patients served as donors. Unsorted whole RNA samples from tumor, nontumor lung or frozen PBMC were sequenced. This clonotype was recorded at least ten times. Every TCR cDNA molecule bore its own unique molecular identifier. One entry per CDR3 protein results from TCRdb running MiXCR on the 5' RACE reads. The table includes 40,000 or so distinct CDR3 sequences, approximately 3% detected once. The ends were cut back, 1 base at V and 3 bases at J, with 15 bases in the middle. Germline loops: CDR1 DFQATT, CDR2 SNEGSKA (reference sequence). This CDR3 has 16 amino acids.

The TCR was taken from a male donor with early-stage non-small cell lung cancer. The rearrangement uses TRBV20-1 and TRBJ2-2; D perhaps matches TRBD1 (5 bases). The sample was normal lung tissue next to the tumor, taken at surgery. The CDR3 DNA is TGCAGTGCTAGAGGTGGCAGGGCGTCGGACACCGGGGAGCTGTTTTTT. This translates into CSARGGRASDTGELFF.